These 2 T cell receptor beta chains were sequenced from one sample in a study of blood T cell repertoires in COVID-19. Assay: immunoSEQ multiplex PCR; the TCRdb copy retains only in-frame clones and omits some. This sample has 62,000 or so clones, with roughly nine tenths found just once. The sample taken for sequencing was peripheral blood. Receptors were obtained from a middle-aged man with acute or convalescent COVID-19.

This clone was found once. V gene TRBV5-1 combines with J gene TRBJ1-6; D unresolved. The germline V gene encodes CDR1 SGHRS and CDR2 YFSETQ. With 1 base removed from V and 5 bases from J, the gap between germline ends came to 10 bases. This CDR3 spans 15 amino acids. CDR3 sequence (DNA): TGCGCCAGCAGCTTGAAGACTTCTGATAATTCACCCCTCCACTTT. This codes for CASSLKTSDNSPLHF. Complete variable domain (other parts from reference TRBV5-1 and TRBJ1-6): KAGVTQTPRYLIKTRGQQVTLSCSPISGHRSVSWYQQTPGQGLQFLFEYFSETQRNKGNFPGRFSGRQFSNSRSEMNVSTLELGDSALYLCASSLKTSDNSPLHFGNGTRLTVT.

V is TRBV27 and J is TRBJ2-4, with 7 bases aligning to TRBD1. Per the germline V gene, CDR1 is MNHEY and CDR2 is SMNVEV (reference sequence). This CDR3 has 15 residues. V lost 5 bases to trimming and J lost 8 bases; unmatched junction nucleotides: 12. The CDR3 bases are TGTGCCAGCAGTGTCGAACCGGGACAGACGGACATTCAGTACTTC. This codes for CASSVEPGQTDIQYF.